In its sample, the clone carrying this T cell receptor beta chain was seen a few times. Using a J-beta primer mix together with a sample-barcoded 5' primer, a second PCR was run for roughly 6 to 12 cycles. TCRdb analysed the 5' RACE reads with MiXCR anew, one entry per CDR3 protein. Of fewer than 650,000 distinct CDR3 sequences in the sample, about 27% were seen once. This sample is part of a study of blood T cells in healthy people across ages. Germline loops: CDR1 KGHSH, CDR2 LQKENI. The CDR3 contains 18 residues. The V gene lost 1 base and the J gene lost 3 bases, with 21 bases spanning the gap. This sample also belongs to another study, concerning T cells of mothers and their children. That work adds: Within related and unrelated pairs, thymic selection shapes TCR recombination output in a similar way.

The sequence was collected from a boy between 2 and 10 years old in good health. The source material was blood. The V gene is TRBV18, the J gene TRBJ1-1; a possible D gene is TRBD1 (5 bases). The CDR3 loop is CASSPLRRDVRRDTEAFF. The CDR3 coding sequence is TGTGCCAGCTCACCACTCCGAAGGGACGTACGAAGGGACACTGAAGCTTTCTTT.